The 12 T cell receptor beta chains in this list originate from one sample, sequenced in a study of Graves' ophthalmopathy and Graves' hyperthyroidism. Using RNA transcripts, the TCR beta CDR3 regions were amplified. HTBI primers were employed in first-round RT-PCR, then a second-round multiplex PCR followed. TCRdb fed the multiplex PCR reads into MiXCR, producing one record per CDR3 protein. The repertoire holds around 660,000 distinct CDR3 sequences, with over 40% as singletons. Sequencing input: peripheral blood. The receptors shown here come from an adult man with Graves' ophthalmopathy.

This clonotype was detected many times. The germline gene is not matched at one end of the junction; a read error may be the cause. V is TRBV18 and J is TRBJ2-5; the D gene is possibly TRBD2 (5 bases). The germline CDR1 and CDR2 sequences are KGHSH and LQKENI. The CDR3 spans 11 residues. The CDR3 is CASSPGETQYF. DNA for the CDR3: TGCGCCAGCAGTCCGGGGGAGACCCAGTACTTC. Looking up the rest from reference TRBV18 and TRBJ2-5 gives the full variable domain: NAGVMQNPRHLVRRRGQEARLRCSPMKGHSHVYWYRQLPEEGLKFMVYLQKENIIDESGMPKERFSAEFPKEGPSILRIQQVVRGDSAAYFCASSPGETQYFGPGTRLLVL.

This clonotype has a handful of counts. DNA of the CDR3: TGTGCCAGCTCACCTGTCCAGAACACTGAAGCTTTCTTT. It translates to CASSPVQNTEAFF. The rearrangement uses TRBV18 and TRBJ1-1; D call uncertain. This CDR3 region has 13 residues. The V end lost 3 bases, the J end lost 1 base, and 6 bases lay between the germline ends. Germline V gene lookup returns CDR1 KGHSH and CDR2 LQKENI.

Concerning this clonotype itself: A single base separates this from a much larger clone, so it may be a read error. V is TRBV11-2 and J is TRBJ1-2, with a tentative D call TRBD1 (6 bases). CDR3 length: 13 residues. Germline CDR1 reads SGHAT; CDR2 reads FQNNGV. The CDR3 coding sequence is TGTGTCAGCAGCTCATACAGGGTTCTCGGCTACACCTTC. Protein product: CVSSSYRVLGYTF.

The chain combines TRBV10-3 with TRBJ1-2, with D maybe TRBD1 (6 bases). CDR1 and CDR2 from the germline V gene are ENHRY and SYGVKD. Trimming took 8 bases from V and 4 from J, leaving 14 bases between them. The CDR3 contains 13 residues. DNA of the CDR3: TGTGCCATCGCAAAAGACAGGAGCTATGGCTACACCTTC. Residues: CAIAKDRSYGYTF.

This clonotype has ten or more counts. V is TRBV19 and J is TRBJ2-6, with TRBD1 matching over 7 bases. Germline V gene lookup returns CDR1 LNHDA and CDR2 SQIVND (reference sequence). The J segment lost 2 bases and the V segment lost 3 bases, leaving 7 bases of the junction unmatched. The CDR3 has 17 residues. The CDR3 DNA sequence: TGTGCCAGTAGTATCCTCACAGGGGATGCTGGGGCCAACGTCCTGACTTTC. Encoded protein: CASSILTGDAGANVLTF.

The chain has TRBV10-3 and TRBJ2-7; the match to TRBD2 covers 7 bases. Germline assignment: CDR1 ENHRY and CDR2 SYGVKD. J lost 2 bases, V lost 10 bases, and 8 bases had no gene match. The CDR3 runs 13 residues. The CDR3 coding sequence is TGTGCCAGCATACCGGCGGGGGCCTACGAGCAGTACTTC. As protein: CASIPAGAYEQYF.

Note on this clonotype: A much larger clone is a single base away; this may be a read error. This chain connects TRBV7-9 to TRBJ2-5, with unresolved D. The CDR3 totals 15 residues. Germline assignment: CDR1 SEHNR and CDR2 FQNEAQ (reference sequence). V was trimmed by 1 base and J by 1 base, leaving 10 bases between them. Here the CDR3 reads CASSLVLPPQETQYF. CDR3 DNA: TGTGCCAGCAGCTTAGTACTACCCCCCCAAGAGACCCAGTACTTC.

The sample holds many counts of this clonotype. This chain connects TRBV5-1 to TRBJ1-1; 10 bases line up with TRBD1. CDR3 size: 14 residues. Germline values: CDR1 SGHRS, CDR2 YFSETQ. The ends lost 7 bases at V and 6 bases at J; junction bases unmatched: 9. The CDR3 loop reads CASSGTGVIAEAFF. The CDR3 nucleotides read TGCGCCAGCTCCGGGACAGGGGTGATCGCTGAAGCTTTCTTT.

This clonotype was recorded at least ten times. This chain joins TRBV24-1 and TRBJ2-2; TRBD1 matches 8 bases. V lost 3 bases and J lost 5; bases outside the gene matches: 10. CDR3 size: 17 residues. Germline loops: CDR1 KGHDR, CDR2 SFDVKD. In DNA form, the CDR3 reads TGTGCCACCAGTGATCCCCGGACAGGGACAGAAACCGGGGAGCTGTTTTTT. It codes for CATSDPRTGTETGELFF.

This clonotype was counted ten times or more. Here the CDR3 reads CASSVSGPNTGELFF. DNA of the CDR3: TGTGCCAGCAGCGTCTCGGGGCCAAACACCGGGGAGCTGTTTTTT. V and J are TRBV7-2 and TRBJ2-2; D tentatively reads TRBD1 or TRBD2 (5 bases each). V lost 5 bases and J 2 bases, leaving 12 bases between the germline ends. Germline CDR1 reads SGHTA; CDR2 reads FQGNSA. The CDR3 has 15 amino acids.

The V gene is TRBV5-1, the J gene TRBJ2-5; 8 nucleotides agree with TRBD2. Losses at the gene ends were 4 bases for V and 5 bases for J; bases not matched to a gene: 7. The length of the CDR3 is 14 residues. Germline V gene data show CDR1 as SGHRS and CDR2 as YFSETQ. Here the CDR3 DNA reads TGCGCCAGCAGCAACCGGGGGGGGGATGAGACCCAGTACTTC. Its translation: CASSNRGGDETQYF.

This clonotype was seen many times. The chain couples TRBV9 to TRBJ2-7; 12 bases fit TRBD2. The germline V gene has CDR1 SGDLS and CDR2 YYNGEE. Trimming took 0 bases from V and 6 from J; bases not matched to a gene: 1. The CDR3 length is 14 residues. CDR3 protein: CASSVGTSGVEQYF. CDR3 bases: TGTGCCAGCAGCGTAGGGACTAGCGGGGTCGAGCAGTACTTC.